Sequencing of this TCR beta chain was carried out in a study of blood T cell repertoires in COVID-19. On the study more broadly: Acute and convalescent COVID-19 samples came from the United States, Italy and Spain. T cells, B-cell-depleted T cells, or PBMCs supplied cDNA or gDNA.

The V gene lost 2 bases and the J gene lost 4 bases, with 18 bases spanning the gap. CDR1 and CDR2 from the germline V gene are MGHDK and SYGVNS. The CDR3 has 17 amino acids. Sequencing was performed with immunoSEQ multiplex PCR; in TCRdb, only in-frame clones are kept and a portion is missing. Altogether tens of thousands of clones are present, about nine tenths being singletons, with the ten largest covering less than 3%. The sequenced sample was peripheral blood. This TCR derives from a man older than 75 with acute or convalescent COVID-19. This chain connects TRBV25-1 to TRBJ1-3; D possibly corresponds to TRBD1 (6 bases). The CDR3 loop reads CASSETPGRGFGNTIYF. Written as DNA, the CDR3 is TGTGCCAGCAGTGAAACCCCGGGCAGGGGCTTCGGAAACACCATATATTTT.